This T cell receptor (beta chain) was identified in a study of molecular identifiers for immune sequencing clone quantification. This CDR3 contains 15 residues. Germline values: CDR1 MGHRA, CDR2 YSYEKL. To note about this clonotype: Sequence at one end of the junction differs from germline and may be a read error.

Using its own MiXCR run on the PCR reads, TCRdb lists one record per CDR3 protein. The table lists about 510,000 distinct CDR3 sequences, about 26% of them singletons. This chain uses TRBV4-1 with TRBJ1-4; 9 bases line up with TRBD1. The clonotype originates from a human donor in good health. Some libraries in this study had Jurkat cell RNA spiked in. Sequenced input: naive CD8+ T cells from blood, with Jurkat cell RNA spiked in. As to subset: FACS-sorted CD8+CD4-CCR7+CD45RA+ naive T cells. CDR3 nucleotide sequence: TGCGCCAGCAGCGGGCCCGGACAGGGGTACGAAAAACTGGTTTTT. Translation gives CASSGPGQGYEKLVF.